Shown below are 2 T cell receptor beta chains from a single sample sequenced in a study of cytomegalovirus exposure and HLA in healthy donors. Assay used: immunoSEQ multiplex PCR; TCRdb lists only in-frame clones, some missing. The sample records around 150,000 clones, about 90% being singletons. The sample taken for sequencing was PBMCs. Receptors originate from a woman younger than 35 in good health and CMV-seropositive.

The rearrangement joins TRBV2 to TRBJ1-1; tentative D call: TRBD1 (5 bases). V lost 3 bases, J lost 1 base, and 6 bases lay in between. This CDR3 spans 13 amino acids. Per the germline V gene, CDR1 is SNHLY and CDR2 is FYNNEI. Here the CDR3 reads CASSDDRNTEAFF. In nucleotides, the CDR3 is TGTGCCAGCAGTGACGACAGGAACACTGAAGCTTTCTTT.

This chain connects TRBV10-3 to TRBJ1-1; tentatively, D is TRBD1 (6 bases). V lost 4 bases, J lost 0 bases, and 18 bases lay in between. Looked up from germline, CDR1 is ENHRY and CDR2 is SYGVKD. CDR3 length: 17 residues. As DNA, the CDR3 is TGTGCCATCAGTGGGGGGACATTTGCTATTATGAACACTGAAGCTTTCTTT. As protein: CAISGGTFAIMNTEAFF.